Listed here are 10 T cell receptor beta chains from one sample, sequenced in a study of neoadjuvant anti-PD-1 for oral cavity cancer. The method was immunoSEQ multiplex PCR; TCRdb's version includes in-frame clones alone and lacks a portion of them. The sample carries over 11,000 clones, about 70% recorded once. The sample consisted of PBMCs, taken before nivolumab (anti-PD-1) treatment. These TCRs come from a person aged 40 to 85 with oral cavity squamous cell carcinoma.

This clone was counted a few times. The V and J genes are TRBV5-8 and TRBJ1-1; D ambiguous. Germline CDR1 is SGHTS and CDR2 is YDEGEE. Trimming removed 4 bases at V and 1 base at J, with 11 bases between. The CDR3 contains 14 residues. The DNA of the CDR3 is TGTGCCAGCAGCGCGAAGACAAGGAACACTGAAGCTTTCTTT. Protein product: CASSAKTRNTEAFF.

In its sample, this clone was seen once. V and J are TRBV19 and TRBJ2-4; 9 bases are a match to TRBD1. Losses at the gene ends were 4 bases for V and 9 bases for J; bases not matched to a gene: 13. CDR1 LNHDA and CDR2 SQIVND come from the germline V gene (reference sequence). This CDR3 has 16 amino acids. The CDR3 DNA reads TGTGCCAGTAGTACTTACCCGGGACAGGGAAGTGTCATTCAGTACTTC. Translated, it gives CASSTYPGQGSVIQYF. The whole variable domain, remainder taken from reference TRBV19 and TRBJ2-4, is DGGITQSPKYLFRKEGQNVTLSCEQNLNHDAMYWYRQDPGQGLRLIYYSQIVNDFQKGDIAEGYSVSREKKESFPLTVTSAQKNPTAFYLCASSTYPGQGSVIQYFGAGTRLSVL.

The sample holds a few counts of this clone. The chain has TRBV9 and TRBJ1-1; D is possibly TRBD1 (6 bases). Germline V lookup: CDR1 SGDLS, CDR2 YYNGEE. The germline V and J ends were trimmed by 3 bases and 8 bases, with 29 bases remaining between them. CDR3 length: 18 amino acids. The CDR3 sequence is CASSDTQLQGKGGSEAFF. CDR3 nucleotide sequence: TGTGCCAGCAGCGACACTCAACTTCAGGGGAAAGGGGGATCCGAAGCTTTCTTT.

Only a few counts were recorded for this clone. The chain carries TRBV5-1 and TRBJ2-5; weak D call: TRBD2 (6 bases). CDR3 length: 14 residues. Deletions cut 0 bases from V and 4 bases from J, with 10 bases between. Per the germline V gene, CDR1 is SGHRS and CDR2 is YFSETQ. CDR3 in DNA: TGCGCCAGCAGCTTGGGAACTAGCAGAGAGACCCAGTACTTC. This gives the protein CASSLGTSRETQYF.

The genes are TRBV30 and TRBJ1-6; the D gene is possibly TRBD1 (5 bases). With 1 base removed from V and 7 bases from J, the gap between germline ends came to 14 bases. The CDR3 is made up of 15 amino acids. Germline V CDR1 and CDR2: GTSNPN, SVGIG (reference sequence). CDR3 region: CAWSAGVAWNSPLHF. The CDR3, as DNA: TGTGCCTGGAGTGCGGGGGTCGCGTGGAATTCACCCCTCCACTTT.

This rearrangement joins TRBV5-4 to TRBJ2-5; 8 bases line up with TRBD2. CDR1 and CDR2 from the germline V gene are SGHNT and YYREEE (reference sequence). The CDR3 is 15 residues long. Trimming took 3 bases from V and 5 from J; bases not matched to a gene: 9. CDR3 sequence: CASSWTGGPGETQYF. The DNA of the CDR3 is TGTGCCAGCAGCTGGACGGGAGGGCCGGGTGAGACCCAGTACTTC.

This clone was recorded a few times. The genes are TRBV6-5 and TRBJ2-7, with D possibly being TRBD1 (6 bases). The V and J ends lost 4 bases and 3 bases respectively, with 7 bases between them. This CDR3 is built from 12 residues. Germline V gene sequence: CDR1 MNHEY, CDR2 SVGAGI. CDR3 amino acids: CASSWDNYEQYF. As DNA, the CDR3 is TGTGCCAGCAGTTGGGACAACTACGAGCAGTACTTC.

The chain uses TRBV5-1 and TRBJ1-1, with TRBD1 matching 10 bases. Trimming removed 4 bases from V and 4 bases from J; junction bases left unmatched: 10. Germline V gene sequence: CDR1 SGHRS, CDR2 YFSETQ. The CDR3 has 16 residues. The CDR3: CASSPGTGARGTEAFF. The DNA for the CDR3 is TGCGCCAGCAGCCCTGGGACAGGGGCGAGGGGCACTGAAGCTTTCTTT. Full variable domain (outside the CDR3, taken from reference TRBV5-1 and TRBJ1-1): KAGVTQTPRYLIKTRGQQVTLSCSPISGHRSVSWYQQTPGQGLQFLFEYFSETQRNKGNFPGRFSGRQFSNSRSEMNVSTLELGDSALYLCASSPGTGARGTEAFFGQGTRLTVV.

The chain joins TRBV6-1 to TRBJ1-2; D is ambiguous. CDR1 and CDR2 from the germline V gene are MNHNS and SASEGT. The CDR3 spans 13 residues. V was pared by 6 bases and J by 3 bases, with 11 bases between. Here the CDR3 reads CASSYSGDYGYTF. The CDR3 DNA follows: TGTGCCAGCAGCTATTCCGGAGACTATGGCTACACCTTC.

The chain is built from TRBV19 and TRBJ1-2; unclear D gene. Looked up from germline, CDR1 is LNHDA and CDR2 is SQIVND (reference sequence). Trimming stripped 2 bases from V and 3 bases from J, with 10 bases between. The CDR3 runs 14 residues. The CDR3 loop reads CASSISGDYYGYTF. The DNA of the CDR3 is TGTGCCAGTAGTATATCTGGGGATTACTATGGCTACACCTTC.